This T cell receptor beta chain was recovered during a study of cytomegalovirus exposure and HLA in healthy donors. Findings and caveats of the study: Reportedly, diagnosis of cytomegalovirus status by the classifier showed high specificity and sensitivity.

As to this clone: Antigen specificity is unknown.

TCRdb's copy holds only in-frame clones and misses some; the assay was immunoSEQ multiplex PCR. The data show some 45,000 clones, more than 85% seen once. The V end lost 7 bases, the J end lost 1 base, and 16 bases lay between the germline ends. Germline CDR1 and CDR2: ENHRY and SYGVKD. The CDR3 has 15 residues. The clonotype was recovered from a man aged 18-30 years in good health and CMV-seronegative. The sequenced sample consisted of PBMCs. This rearrangement joins TRBV10-3 to TRBJ1-2; weak D call: TRBD1 (6 bases). The CDR3 DNA is TGTGCCATCACCAACACAGGGTCCCATAACTATGGCTACACCTTC. Amino acids: CAITNTGSHNYGYTF.